This T cell receptor beta chain stems from a study of T-cell reconstitution after alpha-beta-depleted transplantation in children. This clonotype was seen at least ten times. TCRbeta library preparation incorporated unique molecular identifiers. TCRdb reprocessed the PCR reads via MiXCR and lists one record per CDR3 protein. The data contain over 70,000 distinct CDR3 sequences, 7% to 10% of them singletons. V lost 9 bases, J lost 0 bases, and 14 bases lay in between. CDR3 length: 14 amino acids. Germline-derived CDR1 and CDR2 are SNHLY and FYNNEI. The chain employs TRBV2 and TRBJ2-5; possible D gene TRBD2, 6 bases. The specimen was PBMCs from the stem cell graft donor, collected from the stem cell graft. The receptor comes from a human donor who donated a stem cell graft to a child with congenital amegakaryocytic thrombocytopenia. CDR3 in DNA: TGTGCCAGTAACCTTGGCGGGGACCAAGAGACCCAGTACTTC. Translated, it gives CASNLGGDQETQYF.